The clone carrying this T cell receptor beta chain was seen more than once but under ten times. Its antigen is unidentified. V was shortened by 7 bases and J by 8 bases, with 11 bases between the two germline ends. This CDR3 is built from 13 residues. Germline lookup yields CDR1 KGHDR and CDR2 SFDVKD. The source of the sample is a study of T cells in Graves' hyperthyroidism and ophthalmopathy. The overall study: Once the initial diagnosis was made, peripheral blood was obtained before any treatment.

Template material for amplifying TCR beta CDR3 regions consisted of RNA transcripts. Carried out on the TCR CDR3, a first-round RT-PCR used the HTBI primer set. TCRdb re-derived calls from the multiplex PCR reads in MiXCR, one entry per CDR3 protein. The data show 210,000 or so distinct CDR3 sequences, with about 15% seen just once and roughly 50% held by the top ten. Whole-study results and caveats: Ophthalmopathy and stable hyperthyroidism were told apart by a 13 V-J model.

Lactation, pregnancy, other autoimmune disease or uncontrolled infection excluded patients. This TCR was sampled from a man over 45 with Graves' hyperthyroidism. J is TRBJ1-6 and V is TRBV24-1; weak D call: TRBD1 (5 bases). Sequencing input: blood. The CDR3, as DNA: TGTGCCACCAGGGCCGGGGCGGATTCACCCCTCCACTTT. Translated: CATRAGADSPLHF.